This T cell receptor beta chain was identified during a study of blood T cell repertoires in COVID-19 (TCRdb year 2020). For context, the study as a whole: Collaborator samples came from the United States, Italy and Spain and covered acute and convalescent phases of COVID-19. The prospective study material was composed of cDNA or gDNA derived from T cells, B-cell-depleted T cells, or PBMCs. The dataset comprised deeply sampled blood TCRbeta repertoires from subjects exposed to, actively infected with, or recovered from COVID-19. The repertoires were released in a freely available public database intended as a resource for research on the immune response to SARS-CoV-2. The samples were drawn from two sources: the first 160 participants of the ongoing ImmuneRACE study, and 1,254 subjects contributed by 6 global collaborators. Sample metadata almost always included a de-identified subject ID, COVID-19 status, age in years and sex. Where HLA class I and class II types were available, the types were taken from metadata supplied by the sample provider, not from assay-based typing.

Participants in the prospective study were aged about 18 to 90 years, lived in over 20 United States geographic areas, and enrolled through a virtual design. In the prospective study, participants were assigned to cohorts based on the clinical history participants reported in a screening survey and a study questionnaire. Exposed participants had been in contact with someone with a PCR-confirmed or clinician-diagnosed COVID-19 case within 2 weeks of study entry. In the prospective study, mobile phlebotomists collected whole blood, serum and a nasopharyngeal or oropharyngeal swab from each participant. Participants in the prospective study had the option to provide additional blood draws and questionnaires over a 2-month period. Before DNA extraction, blood samples from the prospective study were shipped at room temperature or frozen. Paper-wide results and their limitations: The amount of clinical and demographic metadata varied by source and participant and was provided uncurated.

The immunoSEQ Assay, a bias-controlled multiplex PCR, was used to amplify TCRbeta CDR3 regions from genomic DNA. From the authors' description of their analysis: Nucleated cell counts per sample were estimated from amplification of reference gene primers within the assay. To quantify the absolute abundance of each unique TCRbeta CDR3 rearrangement, sequence reads were collapsed and filtered. Productive Simpson clonality was computed per sample as the square root of Simpson's diversity index over productive rearrangements. TCRdb limited this immuneACCESS table to in-frame rearrangements with V and J called. A share of clones is missing; checked studies link under half to unresolved V genes, and the rest is unexplained. Clone size and the V and J calls come from that table; the DNA yielded D and trimming. Present in this sample are about 270,000 clones, more than 85% of which were seen just once. The ten largest clones represent about 3% of the sample.

Worth noting for this clone: Its antigen remains undetermined. Base qualities are not provided; no much larger clone lies one nucleotide away.

The CDR3 covers 14 residues, taking in both the cysteine and the phenylalanine. Solely the CDR3 DNA is kept, with 42 bases framed from the first base. The germline V gene sets CDR1 to LGHNA and CDR2 to YNFKEQ. V is cut back by 8 bases and J by 1 base, with 7 bases in the junction unmatched. This clonotype originated in a middle-aged man who had been exposed to COVID-19. This chain is built from TRBV4-2 and TRBJ2-7, and 8 bases in between align with TRBD2. The sample was PBMCs or T cells enriched from blood (not recorded which). The CDR3 region reads CASGQSGSSYEQYF. The nucleotide sequence reads TGTGCCAGCGGACAGAGCGGGAGTTCCTACGAGCAGTACTTC.